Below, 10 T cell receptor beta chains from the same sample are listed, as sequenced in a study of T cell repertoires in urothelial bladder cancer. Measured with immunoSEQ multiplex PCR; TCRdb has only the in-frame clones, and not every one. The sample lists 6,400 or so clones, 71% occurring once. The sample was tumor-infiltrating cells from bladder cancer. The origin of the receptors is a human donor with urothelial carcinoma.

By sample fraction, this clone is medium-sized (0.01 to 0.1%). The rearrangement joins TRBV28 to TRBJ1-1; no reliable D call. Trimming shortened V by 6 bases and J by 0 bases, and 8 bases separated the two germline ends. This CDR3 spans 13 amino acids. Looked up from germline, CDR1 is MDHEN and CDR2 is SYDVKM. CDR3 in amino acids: CASRPGVNTEAFF. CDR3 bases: TGTGCCAGCAGACCCGGAGTGAACACTGAAGCTTTCTTT.

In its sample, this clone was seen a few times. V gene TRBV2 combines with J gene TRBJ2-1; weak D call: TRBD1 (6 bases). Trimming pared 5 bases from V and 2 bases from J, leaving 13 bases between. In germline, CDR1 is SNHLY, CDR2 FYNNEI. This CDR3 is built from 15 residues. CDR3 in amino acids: CASSRQENTYNEQFF. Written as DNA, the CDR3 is TGTGCCAGCAGTCGACAGGAGAACACCTACAATGAGCAGTTCTTC. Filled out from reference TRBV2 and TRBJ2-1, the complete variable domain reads EPEVTQTPSHQVTQMGQEVILRCVPISNHLYFYWYRQILGQKVEFLVSFYNNEISEKSEIFDDQFSVERPDGSNFTLKIRSTKLEDSAMYFCASSRQENTYNEQFFGPGTRLTVL.

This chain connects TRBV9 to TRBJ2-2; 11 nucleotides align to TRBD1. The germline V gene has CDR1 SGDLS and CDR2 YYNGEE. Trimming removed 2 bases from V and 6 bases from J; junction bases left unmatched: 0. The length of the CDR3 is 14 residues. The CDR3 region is CASSVGQGAGELFF. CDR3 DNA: TGTGCCAGCAGCGTGGGACAGGGGGCCGGGGAGCTGTTTTTT.

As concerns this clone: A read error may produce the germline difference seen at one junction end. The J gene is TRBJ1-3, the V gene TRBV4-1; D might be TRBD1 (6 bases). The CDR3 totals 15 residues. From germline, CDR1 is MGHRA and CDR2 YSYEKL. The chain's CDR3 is CASSLDRSTGNTVYF. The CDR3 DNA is TGCGCCAGCAGCCTCGACAGGTCAACTGGAAACACCGTATATTTT.

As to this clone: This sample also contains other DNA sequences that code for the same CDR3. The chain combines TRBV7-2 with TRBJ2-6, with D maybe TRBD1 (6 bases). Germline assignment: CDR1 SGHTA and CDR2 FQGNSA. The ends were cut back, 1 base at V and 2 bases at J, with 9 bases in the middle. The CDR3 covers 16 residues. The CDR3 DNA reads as TGTGCCAGCAGCTTAGGCCCAGGGGCTGGGGCCAACGTCCTGACTTTC. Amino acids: CASSLGPGAGANVLTF.

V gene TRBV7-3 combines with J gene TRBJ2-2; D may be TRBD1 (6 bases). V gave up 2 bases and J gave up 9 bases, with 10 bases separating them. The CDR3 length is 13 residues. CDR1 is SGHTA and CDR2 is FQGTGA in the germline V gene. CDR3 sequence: CASSLQGSRELFF. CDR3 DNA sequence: TGTGCCAGCAGCTTACAGGGGTCCAGGGAGCTGTTTTTT.

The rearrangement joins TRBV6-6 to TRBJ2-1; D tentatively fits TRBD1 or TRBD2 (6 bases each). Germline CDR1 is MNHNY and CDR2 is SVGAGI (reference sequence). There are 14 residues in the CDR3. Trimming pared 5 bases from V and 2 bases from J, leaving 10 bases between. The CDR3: CASSRGPTYNEQFF. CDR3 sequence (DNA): TGTGCCAGCAGTCGGGGGCCCACCTACAATGAGCAGTTCTTC.

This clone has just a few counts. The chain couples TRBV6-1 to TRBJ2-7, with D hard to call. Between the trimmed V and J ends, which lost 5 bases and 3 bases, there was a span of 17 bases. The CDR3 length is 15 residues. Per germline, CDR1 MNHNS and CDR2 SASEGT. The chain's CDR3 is CASSLNSATGYEQYF. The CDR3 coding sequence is TGTGCCAGCAGTTTGAACTCTGCTACGGGCTACGAGCAGTACTTC.

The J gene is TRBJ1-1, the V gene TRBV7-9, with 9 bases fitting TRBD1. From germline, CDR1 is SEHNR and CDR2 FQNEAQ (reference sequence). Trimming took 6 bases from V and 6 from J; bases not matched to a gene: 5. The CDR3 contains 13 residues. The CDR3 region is CASSYRGPPEAFF. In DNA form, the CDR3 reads TGTGCCAGCAGTTACAGGGGGCCACCTGAAGCTTTCTTT.

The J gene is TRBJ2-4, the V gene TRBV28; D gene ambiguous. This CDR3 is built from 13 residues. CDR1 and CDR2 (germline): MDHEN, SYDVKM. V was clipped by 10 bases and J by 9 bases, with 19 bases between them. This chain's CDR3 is CATLTQSSGIQYF. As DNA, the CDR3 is TGTGCCACCTTGACCCAAAGTTCTGGCATTCAGTACTTC.